One sample yielded the 30 T cell receptor beta chains listed below, sequenced in a study of CD8+CD57+ T cells in acquired aplastic anemia. Genomic DNA acted as the template from which TCR beta VDJ combination and CDR3 sequence profiling were carried out. TCRdb called the reads again in MiXCR, with one record for every CDR3 protein. Of about 420,000 distinct CDR3 sequences listed, about 70% were seen once; the top ten hold 3.5% to 4.5%. Sample: sorted CD4+, CD8+, or CD8+CD57+ T cells (not recorded which) from PBMCs. These receptors were collected from a human donor in good health, serving as a control.

This clonotype came up many times. V usage is TRBV20-1 and J usage is TRBJ2-7; D tentatively fits TRBD1 or TRBD2 (5 bases each). V shed 3 bases and J shed 7 bases, with 16 bases lying between them. CDR1 is DFQATT and CDR2 is SNEGSKA in the germline V gene (reference sequence). The CDR3 loop spans 13 amino acids. CDR3 in amino acids: CSARPRGPWEQYF. CDR3 coding DNA: TGCAGTGCTAGGCCGAGGGGCCCTTGGGAGCAGTACTTC.

The genes are TRBV2 and TRBJ1-1, with D uncertain. The CDR3 extends over 13 amino acids. Per germline, CDR1 SNHLY and CDR2 FYNNEI. The V gene lost 9 bases and the J gene lost 3 bases, with 14 bases spanning the gap. The CDR3 coding sequence is TGTGCCAGTAACCGGGCGATGGACACTGAAGCTTTCTTT. Translation: CASNRAMDTEAFF. Supplemented by reference TRBV2 and TRBJ1-1, the full variable domain reads EPEVTQTPSHQVTQMGQEVILRCVPISNHLYFYWYRQILGQKVEFLVSFYNNEISEKSEIFDDQFSVERPDGSNFTLKIRSTKLEDSAMYFCASNRAMDTEAFFGQGTRLTVV.

The chain links TRBV19 to TRBJ1-2, with D tentatively TRBD1 (5 bases). V lost 5 bases, J lost 8 bases, and 21 bases lay in between. This CDR3 has 15 amino acids. The germline gives CDR1 LNHDA, CDR2 SQIVND (reference sequence). CDR3 amino acids: CASSVRGDGSLGYTF. CDR3 DNA sequence: TGTGCCAGTAGTGTACGCGGGGACGGGAGCTTGGGCTACACCTTC.

The chain carries TRBV20-1 and TRBJ1-1, with D uncertain. V lost 3 bases and J 9 bases, leaving 17 bases between the germline ends. Germline CDR1 and CDR2: DFQATT and SNEGSKA (reference sequence). The CDR3 totals 13 residues. As DNA, the CDR3 is TGCAGTGCTAGTCCCAATAAGGATGTACAAGCTTTCTTT. Protein: CSASPNKDVQAFF.

The chain employs TRBV7-9 and TRBJ1-2; TRBD1 agrees at 9 bases. The CDR3 is 15 residues long. The trim removed 5 bases at V and 4 bases at J, leaving 8 bases unmatched. Germline V gene data show CDR1 as SEHNR and CDR2 as FQNEAQ (reference sequence). CDR3 nucleotides: TGTGCCAGCAGCGAAGGGACAGGGATAGTCTATGGCTACACCTTC. This encodes CASSEGTGIVYGYTF.

This clonotype was detected ten times or more. V and J are TRBV20-1 and TRBJ2-7; no clear D. The CDR3 is made up of 15 amino acids. Germline V gives CDR1 DFQATT, CDR2 SNEGSKA (reference sequence). Trimming cost V 0 bases and J 0 bases, with 12 bases left between them. The CDR3 region has the DNA TGCAGTGCTAGAGATCGAGCCACCAGCTCCTACGAGCAGTACTTC. It translates to CSARDRATSSYEQYF.

A word on this clonotype: Relative to the germline gene, one junction end is altered; a read error may explain this. The DNA for the CDR3 is TGCAGCGCTAGACGCAACCGAGGAGAGGACACCATATATTTT. This translates into CSARRNRGEDTIYF. This chain connects TRBV20-1 to TRBJ1-3; D unclear. Germline CDR1 and CDR2: DFQATT and SNEGSKA (reference sequence). The CDR3 contains 14 residues.

Ten or more counts support this clonotype. This chain links TRBV10-3 with TRBJ1-4; D is undetermined. The length of the CDR3 is 13 residues. Germline V CDR1 and CDR2: ENHRY, SYGVKD. V lost 1 base and J lost 7, with 7 bases in between. CDR3 loop: CAISEFESEKLFF. CDR3 DNA sequence: TGTGCCATCAGTGAGTTTGAGAGTGAAAAACTGTTTTTT.

The J gene is TRBJ1-4, the V gene TRBV6-4; D is possibly TRBD1 (5 bases). V was cut by 5 bases and J by 7 bases, with 14 bases left in between. CDR3 length: 14 amino acids. Germline CDR1 reads MRHNA; CDR2 reads SNTAGT. CDR3 DNA sequence: TGTGCCAGCAGTTCCGCGGGGGGGACTGAAAAACTGTTTTTT. Its protein product is CASSSAGGTEKLFF.

With respect to this clonotype: A much larger clone sits a single nucleotide away, making a read error possible. The gene calls are TRBV20-1 and TRBJ1-1, with D tentatively TRBD1 (6 bases). V was shortened by 0 bases and J by 1 base, with 12 bases between the two germline ends. CDR1 is DFQATT and CDR2 is SNEGSKA in the germline V gene (reference sequence). The CDR3 consists of 15 residues. CDR3 sequence reads: CSARDPRGENTEAFF. The CDR3 DNA sequence: TGCAGTGCTAGAGACCCGAGGGGGGAGAACACTGAAGCTTTCTTT.

The chain couples TRBV5-1 to TRBJ2-2, with a tentative D call TRBD1 (5 bases). The CDR3 has 15 residues. Germline CDR1 SGHRS, CDR2 YFSETQ. Trimming pared 2 bases from V and 13 bases from J, leaving 21 bases between. DNA for the CDR3: TGCGCCAGCAGCTTCCATACACCGGACACCGAGACGCTGTTTTTT. This translates into CASSFHTPDTETLFF.

The chain joins TRBV5-5 to TRBJ2-7; no definite D call. The CDR3 spans 11 residues. Trimming cost V 4 bases and J 9 bases, with 11 bases left between them. Looked up from germline, CDR1 is SGHKS and CDR2 is YYEKEE (reference sequence). CDR3 in amino acids: CASSRAHGQYF. DNA for the CDR3: TGTGCCAGCAGCCGTGCCCACGGGCAGTACTTC.

The V gene is TRBV7-9, the J gene TRBJ1-6; D might be TRBD1 (6 bases). This CDR3 spans 12 amino acids. V was pared by 5 bases and J by 14 bases, with 13 bases between. Germline V lookup: CDR1 SEHNR, CDR2 FQNEAQ (reference sequence). The CDR3 sequence: CASSVGQFSLHF. CDR3 coding DNA: TGTGCCAGCAGCGTCGGACAGTTTTCCCTCCACTTT.

The chain has TRBV20-1 and TRBJ1-3; no clear D gene. The germline gives CDR1 DFQATT, CDR2 SNEGSKA (reference sequence). The CDR3 runs 14 residues. The CDR3 here is CSVAIGNSGNTIYF. The CDR3 bases are TGCAGCGTTGCTATCGGGAACTCTGGAAACACCATATATTTT.

Worth noting for this clonotype: Relative to the germline gene, one junction end is altered; a read error may explain this. The rearrangement uses TRBV5-8 and TRBJ2-1; 7 nucleotides agree with TRBD2. The CDR3 is 16 amino acids. The germline V gene encodes CDR1 SGHTS and CDR2 YDEGEE. Written as DNA, the CDR3 is TGCGCCAGCAGCGAACCATGGGGGGGCTCCTACAATGAGCAGTTCTTC. It specifies CASSEPWGGSYNEQFF.

This rearrangement joins TRBV6-2 or TRBV6-3 to TRBJ1-6, with D perhaps TRBD1 (6 bases). V lost 7 bases and J 7 bases, leaving 11 bases between the germline ends. The germline V gene encodes CDR1 MNHEY and CDR2 SVGEGT. The CDR3 runs 13 residues. DNA for the CDR3: TGTGCCAGCAACGGACAGAAGAATTCACCCCTCCACTTT. Protein product: CASNGQKNSPLHF.

In this sample, this clonotype turned up a few times. The genes are TRBV11-1 and TRBJ1-2; D gene uncertain. This CDR3 contains 13 residues. Germline V gene sequence: CDR1 SGHAT, CDR2 FQDESV (reference sequence). V lost 2 bases, J lost 6 bases, and 10 bases lay in between. In DNA, the CDR3 is TGTGCCAGCAGCTTAACTGGTTTCGATGGCTACACCTTC. Encoded protein: CASSLTGFDGYTF. Supplemented by reference TRBV11-1 and TRBJ1-2, the full variable domain reads EAEVAQSPRYKITEKSQAVAFWCDPISGHATLYWYRQILGQGPELLVQFQDESVVDDSQLPKDRFSAERLKGVDSTLKIQPAELGDSAMYLCASSLTGFDGYTFGSGTRLTVV.

Comment on this clonotype: The CDR3 does not close with the conserved phenylalanine or tryptophan, likely indicating a read error. The chain has TRBV5-4 and TRBJ1-3; D gene unclear. Deletions cut 2 bases from V and 4 bases from J, with 16 bases between. The CDR3 has 16 residues. Germline V gene sequence: CDR1 SGHNT, CDR2 YYREEE (reference sequence). Here the CDR3 reads CASSFEGGGEGNTIYS. The CDR3 coding sequence is TGTGCCAGCAGCTTCGAAGGAGGCGGGGAAGGAAACACCATATATTCT.

This clonotype has just a few counts. V is TRBV2 and J is TRBJ2-1; TRBD2 agrees at 10 bases. This CDR3 is 17 amino acids long. Germline trimming cut 2 bases from V and 6 bases from J; bases unmatched to any gene: 10. Per the germline V gene, CDR1 is SNHLY and CDR2 is FYNNEI. The CDR3 sequence: CASSELLAGVAPNEQFF. The CDR3 DNA follows: TGTGCCAGCAGTGAACTGCTAGCGGGGGTTGCCCCCAATGAGCAGTTCTTC.

This clonotype was counted between two and nine times. At one of its ends the junction is not consistent with the germline gene, which may arise from a read error. The CDR3 is CASSYSYRAAFF. The CDR3 region has the DNA TGTGCCAGCAGTTACTCGTACAGGGCGGCTTTCTTT. The gene calls are TRBV10-3 and TRBJ1-1; tentative D call: TRBD1 (6 bases). CDR1 ENHRY and CDR2 SYGVKD come from the germline V gene. CDR3 size: 12 residues.

The chain links TRBV5-6 to TRBJ2-7; TRBD2 might be the D (6 bases). Trimming removed 2 bases from V and 3 bases from J, with 12 bases in between. The CDR3 runs 14 residues. Germline loops: CDR1 SGHDT, CDR2 YYEEEE. The CDR3 region has the DNA TGTGCCAGCAGCTTCGGCGGGGCGCACTACGAGCAGTACTTC. Residues: CASSFGGAHYEQYF.

As to this clonotype: At one boundary the junction diverges from the germline segment, which might be a read error. V and J are TRBV19 and TRBJ1-2, with D tentatively TRBD1 (5 bases). Germline CDR1 and CDR2: LNHDA and SQIVND (reference sequence). This CDR3 has 13 amino acids. The CDR3 bases are TGTGCCAGTAGTATAGCAGGGTCCTGTGGCTACACCTTT. Protein sequence: CASSIAGSCGYTF.

This clonotype was observed once. The rearrangement uses TRBV9 and TRBJ1-1; D ambiguous. The CDR3 totals 14 residues. CDR1 SGDLS and CDR2 YYNGEE come from the germline V gene. The V end was cut by 4 bases, the J end by 6 bases, with 16 bases between. DNA for the CDR3: TGTGCCAGCAGCCTACAACAAAGAGTCTCTGAAGCTTTCTTT. Amino acids: CASSLQQRVSEAFF.

About this clonotype itself: Germline and junction disagree at one end, which may indicate a read error. This chain links TRBV7-4 with TRBJ2-1; D gene unclear. CDR1 SGHVT and CDR2 SQSDAQ come from the germline V gene. This CDR3 comprises 17 residues. The CDR3 reads CASSQTRWARGYTEQFF. The CDR3 DNA follows: TGTGCCAGCAGCCAAACCCGGTGGGCTCGCGGCTACACTGAGCAGTTCTTC.

This clonotype was picked up many times. The chain is built from TRBV20-1 and TRBJ2-5; 15 bases match TRBD2. Germline V CDR1 and CDR2: DFQATT, SNEGSKA (reference sequence). The CDR3 is 18 residues long. V lost 7 bases to trimming and J lost 0 bases; unmatched junction nucleotides: 12. CDR3 DNA sequence: TGCAGTGGGGGAGATGGACTAGCGGGGGGGATGTACCAAGAGACCCAGTACTTC. This encodes CSGGDGLAGGMYQETQYF.

The J gene is TRBJ1-1, the V gene TRBV12-5; 7 bases align to TRBD1. The germline V gene has CDR1 LGHNT and CDR2 FRNRAP. This CDR3 has 14 amino acids. Here the CDR3 reads CASRKKNRGTEAFF. The CDR3 DNA reads as TGTGCCAGCAGGAAAAAAAACAGGGGAACTGAAGCTTTCTTT.

The sample holds one count of this clonotype. The CDR3 loop reads CAISVAGDRAGELFF. Written as DNA, the CDR3 is TGTGCCATCAGTGTAGCGGGAGATAGGGCCGGGGAGCTGTTTTTT. The chain couples TRBV10-3 to TRBJ2-2; 9 bases align to TRBD2. V was pared by 4 bases and J by 6 bases, with 6 bases of the junction left unmatched. The germline V gene has CDR1 ENHRY and CDR2 SYGVKD. CDR3 length: 15 amino acids.

This clonotype showed up just a few times. This sequence joins TRBV29-1 and TRBJ2-7, with 8 bases fitting TRBD1. Losses at the gene ends were 6 bases for V and 2 bases for J; bases not matched to a gene: 6. The CDR3 is made up of 13 amino acids. From germline, CDR1 is SQVTM and CDR2 ANQGSEA. CDR3 nucleotides: TGCAGCGTGATACAGGGGGATACCTACGAGCAGTACTTC. It translates to CSVIQGDTYEQYF.

This clonotype came up once. This chain joins TRBV7-8 and TRBJ2-3, with D tentatively TRBD2 (5 bases). This CDR3 spans 18 amino acids. Germline V gene data show CDR1 as SGHVS and CDR2 as FQNEAQ. The V end was cut by 4 bases, the J end by 0 bases, with 20 bases between. The CDR3 spells CASSSVWRAGVSTDTQYF. The CDR3, as DNA: TGTGCCAGCAGCTCTGTCTGGAGAGCCGGGGTGAGCACAGATACGCAGTATTTT.

The chain carries TRBV2 and TRBJ1-6; possible D gene TRBD1, 6 bases. V lost 6 bases and J lost 9, with 18 bases in between. This CDR3 spans 15 amino acids. Germline V gene lookup returns CDR1 SNHLY and CDR2 FYNNEI. The CDR3 region is CASSAGGAKGSPLHF. In nucleotides, the CDR3 is TGTGCCAGCAGCGCCGGGGGGGCGAAGGGTTCACCCCTCCACTTT.